This T cell receptor (beta chain) was captured in a study of identical twins. Study outcomes and limitations: The degree of excess twin sharing was weaker in beta out-of-frame sequences. Abundant beta clonotypes from cord blood had fewer insertions, unlike memory repertoires, which showed none. Partly confounded zero-insertion analyses could result from invariant MAIT and iNKT cells. When twins shared out-of-frame alpha sequences, those sequences had excess low generation probability.

The CDR3 covers 13 residues. Germline V gene lookup returns CDR1 KGHDR and CDR2 SFDVKD. The germline V and J ends were trimmed by 1 base and 5 bases, with 7 bases remaining between them. As regards this clonotype: Its antigen is undetermined.

Each CDR3 protein gets one entry after TCRdb re-called the 5' RACE reads with MiXCR. This sample yields 1.5 million to 2 million distinct CDR3 sequences, of which more than 30% are seen a single time; about 0.25% belongs to the top ten. This TCR derives from a newborn girl in good health. V usage is TRBV24-1 and J usage is TRBJ2-5; D unresolved. Sequenced sample: cord blood. CDR3: CATSDFPRETQYF. CDR3 in DNA: TGTGCCACCAGTGATTTTCCCCGGGAGACCCAGTACTTC.